Following are 20 T cell receptor beta chains from one sample sequenced in a study of T cell repertoires in cytomegalovirus infection. TCRdb analysed the reads with MiXCR anew, one entry per CDR3 protein. The repertoire holds approximately 500,000 distinct CDR3 sequences, 11% seen once, with 10% in the top ten. The material sequenced was PBMCs. The source of these receptors is a human donor in good health (CMV status not recorded). Some clones in this sample may be carry-over from other donors' samples.

This clonotype was seen at least ten times. The chain recombines TRBV6-5 with TRBJ2-2; no definite D call. V was trimmed by 6 bases and J by 3 bases, leaving 5 bases between them. Germline V gene lookup returns CDR1 MNHEY and CDR2 SVGAGI. The CDR3 loop spans 12 amino acids. The CDR3 nucleotides read TGTGCCAGCAGGAGAGACACCGGGGAGCTGTTTTTT. Translated, it gives CASRRDTGELFF.

This clonotype was observed at least ten times. V and J are TRBV2 and TRBJ1-1; the D is unclear. This CDR3 is built from 13 residues. V was cut by 6 bases and J by 3 bases, with 11 bases left in between. CDR1 is SNHLY, CDR2 FYNNEI, per germline. CDR3: CASRSLRDTEAFF. The CDR3 DNA reads TGTGCCAGCAGGAGCCTCCGGGACACTGAAGCTTTCTTT. Combining the CDR3 with reference TRBV2 and TRBJ1-1 gives the whole variable domain EPEVTQTPSHQVTQMGQEVILRCVPISNHLYFYWYRQILGQKVEFLVSFYNNEISEKSEIFDDQFSVERPDGSNFTLKIRSTKLEDSAMYFCASRSLRDTEAFFGQGTRLTVV.

This clonotype was recorded a few times. CDR3 residues: CAVSASGSTDTQYF. In DNA, the CDR3 is TGTGCCGTCTCGGCTAGCGGGAGCACAGATACGCAGTATTTT. This sequence joins TRBV5-4 and TRBJ2-3; 8 nucleotides agree with TRBD2. This CDR3 region has 14 residues. V lost 10 bases, J lost 0 bases, and 7 bases stayed unmatched. Germline-derived CDR1 and CDR2 are SGHNT and YYREEE (reference sequence).

The table lists this clonotype with a few counts. The chain links TRBV12-3 or TRBV12-4 to TRBJ1-2, with 8 bases matching TRBD1. Trimming removed 8 bases from V and 4 bases from J; junction bases left unmatched: 15. The CDR3 spans 16 residues. CDR3 amino acids: CASLSTPSRGPYGYTF. CDR3 coding DNA: TGTGCCAGCTTGAGTACCCCAAGCAGGGGGCCCTATGGCTACACCTTC.

CDR3 DNA: TGTGCCAGCAGCGTAGCTCCCGAGCCGCTCTATGGCTACACCTTC. Its protein product is CASSVAPEPLYGYTF. This sequence joins TRBV9 and TRBJ1-2; D gene uncertain. The germline gives CDR1 SGDLS, CDR2 YYNGEE. Trimming removed 0 bases at V and 4 bases at J, with 13 bases between. The CDR3 totals 15 residues.

In nucleotides, the CDR3 is TGTGCTAGTGGTTTGGTACCCAGGACAGGGAACTATGGCTACACCTTC. Its translation is CASGLVPRTGNYGYTF. The chain uses TRBV12-5 and TRBJ1-2, with 8 bases aligning to TRBD1. The CDR3 consists of 16 residues. Trimming at V came to 0 bases and at J to 2 bases, leaving 5 bases not matched to a gene. Germline loops: CDR1 LGHNT, CDR2 FRNRAP.

This clonotype has only a few counts. This chain connects TRBV5-6 to TRBJ2-5, with 7 bases fitting TRBD1. The germline V gene has CDR1 SGHDT and CDR2 YYEEEE. The CDR3 is made up of 16 amino acids. The junction had 10 bases not matched to a gene; V was cut back by 3 bases and J by 2 bases. CDR3 nucleotides: TGTGCCAGCAGCTCCGTATGGGACAGTTTACAAGAGACCCAGTACTTC. This encodes CASSSVWDSLQETQYF.

This clonotype was seen ten or more times. The chain has TRBV7-3 and TRBJ1-6; TRBD1 is a possible D gene (5 bases). There are 15 residues in the CDR3. Germline CDR1 reads SGHTA; CDR2 reads FQGTGA. V was shortened by 1 base and J by 8 bases, with 12 bases between the two germline ends. The CDR3 region is CASSLIGHEDSPLHF. The CDR3 nucleotides read TGTGCCAGCAGCTTAATAGGACACGAAGATTCACCCCTCCACTTT.

In this sample, this clonotype turned up many times. This chain connects TRBV7-2 to TRBJ1-1; 7 bases map to TRBD1. In germline, CDR1 is SGHTA, CDR2 FQGNSA. The CDR3 contains 15 residues. The ends lost 5 bases at V and 0 bases at J; junction bases unmatched: 6. CDR3 coding DNA: TGTGCCAGCAGCCCGCCGGGACAGATGAACACTGAAGCTTTCTTT. This encodes CASSPPGQMNTEAFF.

This chain links TRBV20-1 with TRBJ2-1; D call uncertain. Trimming left V 3 bases short and J 6 bases short, with 9 bases between. Germline CDR1 reads DFQATT; CDR2 reads SNEGSKA (reference sequence). This CDR3 contains 12 residues. CDR3 region: CSASSEFNEQFF. The CDR3 DNA sequence: TGCAGTGCTAGTTCGGAGTTCAATGAGCAGTTCTTC.

For the CDR3, the DNA is TGTGCCAGCAGCCCTTTGACAGATTCACCCCTCCACTTT. This translates into CASSPLTDSPLHF. This chain uses TRBV7-8 with TRBJ1-6, with D perhaps matching TRBD1 (5 bases). Germline V gene lookup returns CDR1 SGHVS and CDR2 FQNEAQ. The V gene lost 5 bases and the J gene lost 8 bases, with 10 bases spanning the gap. The CDR3 is 13 residues long.

The CDR3 loop is CSAREAGTNTGELFF. CDR3 sequence (DNA): TGCAGTGCTAGAGAAGCAGGGACGAACACCGGGGAGCTGTTTTTT. The chain recombines TRBV20-1 with TRBJ2-2, with D possibly being TRBD1 (5 bases). Per germline, CDR1 DFQATT and CDR2 SNEGSKA (reference sequence). V was pared by 0 bases and J by 0 bases, with 8 bases between. This CDR3 comprises 15 residues.

The rearrangement uses TRBV19 and TRBJ2-1; D is possibly TRBD2 (6 bases). V lost 7 bases and J lost 6, with 13 bases in between. Germline V lookup: CDR1 LNHDA, CDR2 SQIVND (reference sequence). This CDR3 contains 13 residues. For the CDR3, the DNA is TGTGCCAGTATAGACCGGGAGACCAATGAGCAGTTCTTC. Residues: CASIDRETNEQFF.

Only a few counts were recorded for this clonotype. The chain recombines TRBV4-2 with TRBJ2-1, with a weak D call TRBD1 (6 bases). The germline V gene has CDR1 LGHNA and CDR2 YNFKEQ. Trimming shortened V by 0 bases and J by 2 bases, and 8 bases separated the two germline ends. The CDR3 has 15 residues. The CDR3 DNA reads TGTGCCAGCAGCCAAGAAGGGGGAACCTACAATGAGCAGTTCTTC. Its translation is CASSQEGGTYNEQFF.

This clonotype was observed many times. Here the CDR3 DNA reads TGCGCCGTCCAACGTTCTGTTGGCTCCTACAATGAGCAGTTCTTC. It yields the protein CAVQRSVGSYNEQFF. This chain joins TRBV4-1 and TRBJ2-1; D gene uncertain. Trimming stripped 11 bases from V and 0 bases from J, with 17 bases between. Germline V lookup: CDR1 MGHRA, CDR2 YSYEKL. This CDR3 contains 15 residues.

Comment on this clonotype: A clone one base away is much larger, so this may be a read error. The genes are TRBV29-1 and TRBJ2-2; 14 nucleotides match TRBD2. Germline V gene data show CDR1 as SQVTM and CDR2 as ANQGSEA. This CDR3 contains 17 residues. CDR3 sequence: CNVEATSGRVRTGELFF. In DNA form, the CDR3 reads TGCAACGTTGAAGCGACTAGCGGGAGGGTTCGGACCGGGGAGCTGTTTTTT.

The sample holds many counts of this clonotype. The chain recombines TRBV29-1 with TRBJ1-1, with unresolved D. In germline, CDR1 is SQVTM, CDR2 ANQGSEA. Trimming took 5 bases from V and 1 from J, leaving 11 bases between them. The length of the CDR3 is 13 residues. CDR3 sequence (DNA): TGCAGCGTTACCCAGACCGGGAACACTGAAGCTTTCTTT. Translating gives CSVTQTGNTEAFF.

The table lists this clonotype with many counts. The rearrangement uses TRBV7-3 and TRBJ1-2; D gene ambiguous. The CDR3 is made up of 14 amino acids. CDR1 is SGHTA and CDR2 is FQGTGA in the germline V gene. Trimming took 5 bases from V and 0 from J, leaving 10 bases between them. The chain's CDR3 is CASSPGNTNYGYTF. CDR3 DNA: TGTGCCAGCAGCCCCGGTAACACTAACTATGGCTACACCTTC. Supplemented by reference TRBV7-3 and TRBJ1-2, the full variable domain reads GAGVSQTPSNKVTEKGKYVELRCDPISGHTALYWYRQSLGQGPEFLIYFQGTGAADDSGLPNDRFFAVRPEGSVSTLKIQRTERGDSAVYLCASSPGNTNYGYTFGSGTRLTVV.

Ten or more counts support this clonotype. The gene calls are TRBV11-2 and TRBJ2-1, with D unclear. The germline gives CDR1 SGHAT, CDR2 FQNNGV. V lost 5 bases to trimming and J lost 2 bases, with 10 bases between them. The CDR3 consists of 14 residues. CDR3 in amino acids: CASSISPAYNEQFF. In nucleotides, the CDR3 is TGTGCCAGCAGCATCTCCCCTGCCTACAATGAGCAGTTCTTC.

A few counts support this clonotype. The chain's CDR3 is CASSQVPGSHEQYF. CDR3 sequence (DNA): TGTGCCAGCAGCCAAGTTCCAGGGTCCCACGAGCAGTACTTC. V is TRBV3-1 and J is TRBJ2-7; perhaps TRBD1 as D (5 bases). Trimming removed 1 base at V and 5 bases at J, with 12 bases between. The CDR3 covers 14 residues. Looked up from germline, CDR1 is LGHDT and CDR2 is YNNKEL (reference sequence).